Listed below are T cell receptor beta chains from one sample, sequenced in a study of blood T cells in healthy people across ages. Each CDR3 protein gets one entry after TCRdb re-called the 5' RACE reads with MiXCR. The sample consists of about 570,000 distinct CDR3 sequences, 27% of them appearing once. The sequenced sample was blood. The receptors here all came from a woman between 65 and 79 years old in good health. The CDR3 runs from the conserved cysteine through the conserved F or W. D genes are given only for firm matches. Some rows mark clone size as missing; the rest say once, few, many or name a class of expanded clone.

J: TRBJ1-1
length: 14
size: many
D: NA
V: TRBV6-2/TRBV6-3
CDR3: CASSRVWTNTEAFF
DNA: TGTGCCAGCAGCCGGGTTTGGACGAACACTGAAGCTTTCTTT

J: TRBJ2-5
length: 16
size: many
D: NA
V: TRBV7-2
CDR3: CASSLNGGTVQETQYF
DNA: TGTGCCAGCAGCCTAAACGGCGGGACAGTCCAAGAGACCCAGTACTTC

J: TRBJ2-3
length: 13
size: few
D: NA
V: TRBV20-1
CDR3: CSASAQYTDTQYF
DNA: TGCAGTGCTAGCGCACAGTACACAGATACGCAGTATTTT

J: TRBJ2-7
length: 14
size: many
D: NA
V: TRBV11-2
CDR3: CASSLAPQGYEQYF
DNA: TGTGCCAGCAGCTTAGCTCCCCAGGGTTACGAGCAGTACTTC

J: TRBJ1-2
length: 14
size: NA
D: NA
V: TRBV6-6
CDR3: CASSPGTFNYGYTF
DNA: TGTGCCAGCAGCCCCGGGACTTTTAACTATGGCTACACCTTC

J: TRBJ2-3
length: 13
size: NA
D: TRBD2
V: TRBV12-3/TRBV12-4
CDR3: CASSASGGDTQYF
DNA: TGTGCCAGCAGTGCTAGCGGGGGGGATACGCAGTATTTT

J: TRBJ1-6
length: 18
size: NA
D: NA
V: TRBV6-5
CDR3: CASSYTAWGHGKGSPLHF
DNA: TGTGCCAGCAGTTACACAGCCTGGGGACACGGGAAGGGTTCACCCCTCCACTTT

J: TRBJ1-4
length: 12
size: few
D: NA
V: TRBV20-1
CDR3: CSAKESNEKLFF
DNA: TGCAGTGCTAAGGAAAGTAATGAAAAACTGTTTTTT

J: TRBJ1-6
length: 15
size: many
D: NA
V: TRBV6-5
CDR3: CASSYAQGRNSPLHF
DNA: TGTGCCAGCAGTTACGCGCAGGGACGGAATTCACCCCTCCACTTT

J: TRBJ2-5
length: 16
size: NA
D: NA
V: TRBV7-2
CDR3: CASSFRNFRYQETQYF
DNA: TGTGCCAGCAGCTTTAGGAACTTCAGGTACCAAGAGACCCAGTACTTC

J: TRBJ2-7
length: 14
size: NA
D: NA
V: TRBV7-6
CDR3: CACSPGVLSYEQYF
DNA: TGTGCCTGCAGCCCAGGGGTTCTTTCCTACGAGCAGTACTTC

J: TRBJ2-3
length: 15
size: NA
D: TRBD2
V: TRBV5-1
CDR3: CASTGLAGASDTQYF
DNA: TGCGCCAGCACCGGACTAGCGGGGGCCTCGGATACGCAGTATTTT

J: TRBJ1-1
length: 12
size: NA
D: NA
V: TRBV7-9
CDR3: CASSLDRSEAFF
DNA: TGTGCCAGCAGCCTTGACAGGTCTGAAGCTTTCTTT

J: TRBJ2-7
length: 13
size: NA
D: TRBD1
V: TRBV29-1
CDR3: CSVEGQPSYEQYF
DNA: TGCAGCGTTGAGGGACAGCCATCTTACGAGCAGTACTTC

J: TRBJ1-6
length: 12
size: NA
D: NA
V: TRBV5-5
CDR3: CASSLRRSPPHF
DNA: TGTGCCAGCAGCTTGAGACGTTCACCCCCCCACTTT

J: TRBJ2-7
length: 14
size: NA
D: NA
V: TRBV7-2
CDR3: CASSFLGQAYEQYF
DNA: TGCGCCAGCAGCTTTCTGGGACAAGCCTACGAGCAGTACTTC

J: TRBJ2-3
length: 16
size: few
D: NA
V: TRBV4-2
CDR3: CASSQRMGATTDTQYF
DNA: TGTGCCAGCAGCCAAAGGATGGGAGCGACGACAGATACGCAGTATTTT

J: TRBJ1-5
length: 19
size: few
D: NA
V: TRBV6-4
CDR3: CASSDLAGGGGHGNQPQHF
DNA: TGTGCCAGCAGTGACTTGGCGGGGGGCGGGGGGCATGGCAATCAGCCCCAGCATTTT

J: TRBJ2-3
length: 16
size: NA
D: NA
V: TRBV5-1
CDR3: CASAPPTVPSTDTQYF
DNA: TGCGCCAGCGCCCCTCCGACAGTACCTAGCACAGATACGCAGTATTTT

J: TRBJ2-1
length: 14
size: NA
D: NA
V: TRBV18
CDR3: CASSPGQVNNEQFF
DNA: TGTGCCAGCTCACCCGGGCAGGTCAACAATGAGCAGTTCTTC

J: TRBJ2-1
length: 16
size: NA
D: NA
V: TRBV4-3
CDR3: CASSRSHTGSYNEQFF
DNA: TGCGCCAGCAGCCGGTCACACACGGGGTCCTACAATGAGCAGTTCTTC

J: TRBJ2-1
length: 14
size: NA
D: NA
V: TRBV6-2/TRBV6-3
CDR3: CASVGRKPYNEQFF
DNA: TGTGCCAGCGTGGGGCGTAAGCCCTACAATGAGCAGTTCTTC

J: TRBJ2-1
length: 14
size: NA
D: TRBD2
V: TRBV6-2/TRBV6-3
CDR3: CASKSGGGRNEQFF
DNA: TGTGCCAGCAAATCGGGCGGGGGGAGGAATGAGCAGTTCTTC

J: TRBJ1-2
length: 13
size: NA
D: NA
V: TRBV9
CDR3: CASTEGRNYGYTF
DNA: TGTGCCAGCACCGAAGGGAGGAACTATGGCTACACCTTC

J: TRBJ1-2
length: 14
size: NA
D: NA
V: TRBV6-2/TRBV6-3
CDR3: CASSWGVRNYGYTF
DNA: TGTGCCAGCAGTTGGGGTGTTCGAAACTATGGCTACACCTTC

J: TRBJ1-1
length: 11
size: NA
D: NA
V: TRBV29-1
CDR3: CSVVLITEAFF
DNA: TGCAGCGTTGTACTGATCACTGAAGCTTTCTTT

J: TRBJ1-1
length: 16
size: few
D: TRBD1
V: TRBV7-3
CDR3: CASSLRGGKGNTEAFF
DNA: TGTGCCAGCAGCTTAAGAGGGGGCAAAGGGAACACTGAAGCTTTCTTT

J: TRBJ2-7
length: 14
size: NA
D: TRBD1
V: TRBV5-6
CDR3: CASSRKRDSPEQYF
DNA: TGTGCCAGCAGCAGAAAACGGGACAGCCCCGAGCAGTACTTC

J: TRBJ2-5
length: 16
size: NA
D: TRBD2
V: TRBV20-1
CDR3: CSAEGQPRGGEETQYF
DNA: TGCAGTGCGGAGGGGCAACCTCGGGGGGGAGAAGAGACCCAGTACTTC

J: TRBJ2-7
length: 13
size: few
D: NA
V: TRBV4-1
CDR3: CASSPLGPYEQYF
DNA: TGCGCCAGCAGCCCCCTCGGCCCCTACGAGCAGTACTTC

J: TRBJ2-7
length: 15
size: few
D: TRBD1
V: TRBV7-2
CDR3: CASSYYTGGVYEQYF
DNA: TGTGCCAGCAGCTACTACACAGGGGGCGTCTACGAGCAGTACTTC

J: TRBJ2-1
length: 16
size: few
D: NA
V: TRBV7-2
CDR3: CASSLGATQAYNEQFF
DNA: TGTGCCAGCAGCTTAGGAGCGACTCAAGCCTACAATGAGCAGTTCTTC

J: TRBJ2-1
length: 15
size: NA
D: NA
V: TRBV4-3
CDR3: CASSQTTRTAMGQFF
DNA: TGCGCCAGCAGCCAAACGACCCGGACGGCTATGGGGCAGTTCTTC

J: TRBJ1-4
length: 15
size: few
D: NA
V: TRBV7-9
CDR3: CASSLATDSNEKLFF
DNA: TGTGCCAGCAGCTTAGCGACAGACAGTAATGAAAAACTGTTTTTT

J: TRBJ2-1
length: 16
size: few
D: NA
V: TRBV18
CDR3: CASSLLADSSYNEQFF
DNA: TGTGCCAGCTCATTACTGGCGGACAGCTCCTACAATGAGCAGTTCTTC

J: TRBJ2-7
length: 13
size: NA
D: NA
V: TRBV21-1
CDR3: CASSNRGVHEQYF
DNA: TGTGCCAGCAGCAATAGGGGTGTCCACGAGCAGTACTTC

J: TRBJ2-2
length: 15
size: NA
D: TRBD1
V: TRBV5-1
CDR3: CASSPRTGDTGELFF
DNA: TGCGCCAGCAGCCCCCGGACAGGAGACACCGGGGAGCTGTTTTTT

J: TRBJ2-3
length: 14
size: NA
D: NA
V: TRBV5-5
CDR3: CVSSLHRGADTQYF
DNA: TGTGTCAGCAGCTTGCATAGGGGTGCAGATACGCAGTATTTT

J: TRBJ1-4
length: 15
size: once
D: TRBD1
V: TRBV10-3
CDR3: CAIGSGGQGNEKLFF
DNA: TGTGCCATCGGTAGTGGAGGACAGGGAAATGAAAAACTGTTTTTT

J: TRBJ1-1
length: 15
size: NA
D: NA
V: TRBV4-2
CDR3: CASSQYANKGTEAFF
DNA: TGTGCCAGCAGCCAATACGCGAACAAGGGGACTGAAGCTTTCTTT

J: TRBJ1-1
length: 15
size: few
D: NA
V: TRBV7-2
CDR3: CASSLSRGAVTEAFF
DNA: TGTGCCAGCAGCCTCTCTAGGGGGGCGGTCACTGAAGCTTTCTTT

J: TRBJ2-3
length: 13
size: NA
D: NA
V: TRBV25-1
CDR3: CASSAPGPDTQYF
DNA: TGTGCCAGCAGTGCCCCGGGACCCGATACGCAGTATTTT

J: TRBJ1-2
length: 14
size: NA
D: TRBD1
V: TRBV12-3/TRBV12-4
CDR3: CASRRKGQGLGYTF
DNA: TGTGCCAGCAGACGTAAGGGACAGGGGCTTGGCTACACCTTC

J: TRBJ2-2
length: 17
size: few
D: NA
V: TRBV4-3
CDR3: CASSQASPVINTGELFF
DNA: TGCGCCAGCAGCCAAGCCTCCCCAGTTATTAACACCGGGGAGCTGTTTTTT

J: TRBJ2-2
length: 16
size: many
D: NA
V: TRBV7-2
CDR3: CASSFSRGGISGELFF
DNA: TGTGCCAGCAGCTTTTCCAGGGGGGGTATCTCCGGGGAGCTGTTTTTT

J: TRBJ2-2
length: 16
size: few
D: TRBD1
V: TRBV9
CDR3: CASSPRRTGAAGELFF
DNA: TGTGCCAGCAGCCCTCGTCGGACAGGGGCGGCCGGGGAGCTGTTTTTT

J: TRBJ2-5
length: 15
size: once
D: TRBD2
V: TRBV20-1
CDR3: CSARDGLAGQETQYF
DNA: TGCAGTGCTAGAGATGGACTAGCGGGGCAAGAGACCCAGTACTTC

J: TRBJ1-6
length: 8
size: NA
D: NA
V: TRBV12-3/TRBV12-4
CDR3: CAGPLSHF
DNA: TGTGCCGGGCCCCTATCCCACTTT

J: TRBJ2-3
length: 17
size: once
D: TRBD2
V: TRBV5-1
CDR3: CASSLAVAGGQADTQYF
DNA: TGCGCCAGCAGCTTGGCGGTGGCGGGGGGGCAGGCAGATACGCAGTATTTT

J: TRBJ2-7
length: 15
size: few
D: NA
V: TRBV7-2
CDR3: CASSINRGLPYEQYF
DNA: TGTGCCAGCAGCATAAACAGGGGACTACCCTACGAGCAGTACTTC

J: TRBJ2-5
length: 17
size: NA
D: NA
V: TRBV4-2
CDR3: CASSQEVVAGRVGTQYF
DNA: TGTGCCAGCAGCCAAGAGGTTGTGGCGGGCCGGGTCGGGACCCAGTACTTC